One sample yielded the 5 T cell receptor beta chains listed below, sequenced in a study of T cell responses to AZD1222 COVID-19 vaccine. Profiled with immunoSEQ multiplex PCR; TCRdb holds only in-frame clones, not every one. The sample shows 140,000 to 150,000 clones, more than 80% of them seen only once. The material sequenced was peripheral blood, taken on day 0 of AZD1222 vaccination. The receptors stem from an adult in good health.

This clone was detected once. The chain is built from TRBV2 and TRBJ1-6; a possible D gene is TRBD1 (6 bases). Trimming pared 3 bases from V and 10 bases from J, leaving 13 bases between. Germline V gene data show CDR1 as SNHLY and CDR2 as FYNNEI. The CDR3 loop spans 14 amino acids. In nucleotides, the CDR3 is TGTGCCAGCAGTGAGTTCACAGGGAACTCACCCCTCCACTTT. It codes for CASSEFTGNSPLHF.

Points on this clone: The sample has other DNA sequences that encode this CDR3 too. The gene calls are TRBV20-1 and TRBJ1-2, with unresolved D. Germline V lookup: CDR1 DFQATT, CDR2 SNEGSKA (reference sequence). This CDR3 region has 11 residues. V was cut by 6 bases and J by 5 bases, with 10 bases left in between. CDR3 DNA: TGCAGTGCGGAACGAGGGTATGGCTACACCTTC. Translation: CSAERGYGYTF.

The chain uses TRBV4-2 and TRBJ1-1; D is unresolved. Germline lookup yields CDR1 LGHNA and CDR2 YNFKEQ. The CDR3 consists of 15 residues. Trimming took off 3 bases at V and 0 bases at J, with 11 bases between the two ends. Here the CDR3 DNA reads TGTGCCAGCAGCCAGGAGGCAGTCATGAACACTGAAGCTTTCTTT. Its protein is CASSQEAVMNTEAFF.

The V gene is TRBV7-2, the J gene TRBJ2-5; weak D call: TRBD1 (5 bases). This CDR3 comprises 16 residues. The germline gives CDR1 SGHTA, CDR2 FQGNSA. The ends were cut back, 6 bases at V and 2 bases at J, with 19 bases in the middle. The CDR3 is CASSQNSRANQETQYF. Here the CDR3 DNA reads TGTGCCAGCAGTCAAAACTCCAGGGCAAATCAAGAGACCCAGTACTTC.

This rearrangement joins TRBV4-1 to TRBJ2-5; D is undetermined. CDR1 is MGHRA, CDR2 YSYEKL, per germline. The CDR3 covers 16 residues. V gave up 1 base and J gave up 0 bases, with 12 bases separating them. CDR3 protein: CASSQGQDQYQETQYF. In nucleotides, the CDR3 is TGCGCCAGCAGCCAAGGGCAGGACCAGTACCAAGAGACCCAGTACTTC.